Listed here are 27 T cell receptor beta chains from one sample, sequenced in a study of T-cell reconstitution after alpha-beta-depleted transplantation in children. This sample's TCRbeta library carried unique molecular identifier barcodes. TCRdb passed the PCR reads through MiXCR, listing each CDR3 protein once. The sample shows about 260,000 distinct CDR3 sequences, 11% of them seen only once. The source was peripheral blood, collected 180 days after TCRalphabeta/CD19-depleted stem cell transplant. The receptors shown here come from a male patient under 10 years old who had a stem cell transplant for chronic granulomatous disease, so the T cells may come from the graft donor.

This clonotype came up many times. The J gene is TRBJ2-5, the V gene TRBV29-1; D ambiguous. The CDR3 sequence is 12 residues long. The germline CDR1 and CDR2 sequences are SQVTM and ANQGSEA. V gave up 8 bases and J gave up 6 bases, with 16 bases separating them. The CDR3 nucleotides read TGCAGCTTCGGACCAGGTTTGAAGACCCAGTACTTC. Residues: CSFGPGLKTQYF.

This clonotype showed up many times. J is TRBJ2-2 and V is TRBV7-7; D call uncertain. In germline, CDR1 is SSHAT, CDR2 FNYEAQ (reference sequence). The CDR3 is 13 residues long. V lost 6 bases, J lost 6 bases, and 11 bases lay in between. The CDR3 sequence is CASSQDRAGELFF. The CDR3 bases are TGTGCCAGCAGTCAAGACCGGGCCGGGGAGCTGTTTTTT. Together with reference TRBV7-7 and TRBJ2-2, the CDR3 gives the full variable domain: GAGVSQSPRYKVTKRGQDVTLRCDPISSHATLYWYQQALGQGPEFLTYFNYEAQPDKSGLPSDRFSAERPEGSISTLTIQRTEQRDSAMYRCASSQDRAGELFFGEGSRLTVL.

This rearrangement joins TRBV12-3 or TRBV12-4 to TRBJ2-2; possibly TRBD1 or TRBD2 for D (5 bases each). The CDR3 totals 16 residues. V lost 3 bases, J lost 1 base, and 12 bases lay in between. The CDR3 DNA reads TGTGCCAGCAGTTTCATGCCAGGGAGGAACACCGGGGAGCTGTTTTTT. This translates into CASSFMPGRNTGELFF.

This clonotype was seen repeatedly, ten times or more. The J gene is TRBJ2-5, the V gene TRBV29-1; the D gene could be TRBD1 or TRBD2 (7 bases each). Germline-derived CDR1 and CDR2 are SQVTM and ANQGSEA. The germline V and J ends were trimmed by 4 bases and 5 bases, with 14 bases remaining between them. The CDR3 is 13 residues long. This chain's CDR3 is CSVVGRGGETQYF. CDR3 bases: TGCAGCGTTGTCGGCAGGGGGGGGGAGACCCAGTACTTC.

The chain uses TRBV5-1 and TRBJ2-2, with TRBD1 matching 9 bases. This CDR3 contains 16 residues. CDR1 and CDR2 (germline): SGHRS, YFSETQ. With 3 bases clipped from V and 0 bases from J, the junction kept 3 bases outside the gene matches. In nucleotides, the CDR3 is TGCGCCAGCAGCTCCTGGACAGGGGCGAACACCGGGGAGCTGTTTTTT. This sequence encodes CASSSWTGANTGELFF. The whole variable domain, remainder taken from reference TRBV5-1 and TRBJ2-2, is KAGVTQTPRYLIKTRGQQVTLSCSPISGHRSVSWYQQTPGQGLQFLFEYFSETQRNKGNFPGRFSGRQFSNSRSEMNVSTLELGDSALYLCASSSWTGANTGELFFGEGSRLTVL.

Ten or more counts support this clonotype. The chain has TRBV7-8 and TRBJ2-3, with D perhaps TRBD2 (6 bases). Germline V gene data show CDR1 as SGHVS and CDR2 as FQNEAQ. The CDR3 sequence is 15 residues long. V was trimmed by 10 bases and J by 6 bases, leaving 23 bases between them. CDR3 nucleotides: TGTGCCATCATCCCCCGGGACTTGCAGACGGATACGCAGTATTTT. Translation: CAIIPRDLQTDTQYF.

This clonotype was detected ten times or more. This sequence joins TRBV12-3 or TRBV12-4 and TRBJ2-5; TRBD2 matches 10 bases. This CDR3 comprises 16 residues. Trimming cost V 6 bases and J 5 bases; bases outside gene matches: 12. The CDR3 reads CASRHLAGVGGETQYF. The CDR3 DNA reads TGTGCCAGCAGACATCTAGCGGGAGTAGGGGGGGAGACCCAGTACTTC.

The rearrangement joins TRBV29-1 to TRBJ2-1, with 9 bases matching TRBD2. The CDR3 extends over 15 amino acids. V dropped 8 bases and J dropped 0; count of bases not matched to a gene: 8. Germline values: CDR1 SQVTM, CDR2 ANQGSEA. In DNA form, the CDR3 reads TGCAGCCCATTCCTAGCGGGAACCTCCTACAATGAGCAGTTCTTC. This encodes CSPFLAGTSYNEQFF.

This sequence joins TRBV12-3 or TRBV12-4 and TRBJ2-5; TRBD2 matches at 16 bases. CDR3 size: 19 residues. The CDR3 reads CTRCLGYGTSGRATETQYF. The CDR3 DNA sequence: TGTACCCGCTGTTTAGGATACGGGACTAGCGGGAGGGCGACAGAGACCCAGTACTTC.

Comment on this clonotype: A read error may account for a junction end that differs from germline. V is TRBV7-3 and J is TRBJ2-3, with 7 bases identical to TRBD2. The CDR3 loop spans 15 amino acids. From germline, CDR1 is SGHTA and CDR2 FQGTGA. For the CDR3, the DNA is TGTGCCAGCAGCCCCCTCGGGGGGTTCACAGATAAGCAGTATTTT. Encoded protein: CASSPLGGFTDKQYF.

This clonotype was counted many times. This chain joins TRBV12-3 or TRBV12-4 and TRBJ2-2; TRBD2 might be the D (6 bases). Trimming pared 0 bases from V and 0 bases from J, leaving 11 bases between. This CDR3 is built from 17 residues. CDR3 coding DNA: TGTGCCAGCAGTTTAGCCATTAGCGGAGCGAACACCGGGGAGCTGTTTTTT. Translation: CASSLAISGANTGELFF.

At least ten counts were recorded for this clonotype. The rearrangement links TRBV27 to TRBJ2-1, with a possible D match to TRBD2 (5 bases). There are 15 residues in the CDR3. V was shortened by 5 bases and J by 2 bases, with 13 bases between the two germline ends. Germline-derived CDR1 and CDR2 are MNHEY and SMNVEV (reference sequence). As DNA, the CDR3 is TGTGCCAGCAGTAACCACAGCGGAACCTACAATGAGCAGTTCTTC. Translated: CASSNHSGTYNEQFF.

This clonotype was observed many times. V gene TRBV7-3 combines with J gene TRBJ1-6; no firm D call. V lost 3 bases and J 0 bases, leaving 6 bases between the germline ends. Germline CDR1 and CDR2: SGHTA and FQGTGA. The CDR3 runs 15 residues. The CDR3 is CASSFDSSYNSPLHF. CDR3 sequence (DNA): TGTGCCAGCAGCTTTGATAGCTCCTATAATTCACCCCTCCACTTT.

The rearrangement joins TRBV5-6 to TRBJ1-5; unclear D gene. Between the trimmed V and J ends, which lost 0 bases and 8 bases, there was a span of 15 bases. CDR1 and CDR2 (germline): SGHDT, YYEEEE. The CDR3 sequence is 15 residues long. CDR3 sequence reads: CASSLGLTGEKPQHF. The CDR3 DNA sequence: TGTGCCAGCAGCTTGGGGTTGACGGGAGAGAAGCCCCAGCATTTT.

This clonotype was recorded at least ten times. The chain combines TRBV15 with TRBJ2-5, with a possible D match to TRBD2 (5 bases). Trimming took 5 bases from V and 5 from J, leaving 21 bases between them. This CDR3 is 16 amino acids long. Per germline, CDR1 LNHNV and CDR2 YYDKDF (reference sequence). CDR3 sequence (DNA): TGTGCCACCAGCGAGATCGGTGTAGGACTCTTCGAGACCCAGTACTTC. Translating gives CATSEIGVGLFETQYF.

This clonotype was counted many times. V usage is TRBV12-3 or TRBV12-4 and J usage is TRBJ2-1; 11 bases line up with TRBD2. With 3 bases clipped from V and 7 bases from J, the junction kept 11 bases outside the gene matches. The CDR3 consists of 17 residues. This CDR3 is CASSFVSGRVTGNEQFF. DNA for the CDR3: TGTGCCAGCAGTTTTGTTAGCGGGAGGGTTACGGGGAATGAGCAGTTCTTC.

This clonotype was detected ten times or more. This sequence joins TRBV28 and TRBJ2-7, with D hard to call. Germline loops: CDR1 MDHEN, CDR2 SYDVKM. CDR3 length equals 15 residues. V lost 3 bases, J lost 2 bases, and 14 bases lay in between. The CDR3 here is CASSFGLARTYEQYF. DNA for the CDR3: TGTGCCAGCAGTTTCGGTCTGGCGCGGACCTACGAGCAGTACTTC.

This clonotype was observed many times. As DNA, the CDR3 is TGCAGTGCTAGGGTAGCTAAGGGGGCGGCCGGGGAGCTGTTTTTT. Protein sequence: CSARVAKGAAGELFF. This sequence joins TRBV20-1 and TRBJ2-2; 7 bases are a match to TRBD1. Germline lookup yields CDR1 DFQATT and CDR2 SNEGSKA (reference sequence). CDR3 length: 15 residues. V shed 3 bases and J 6 bases; nucleotides not matched to a gene: 10.

This clonotype appeared many times. This sequence joins TRBV10-3 and TRBJ2-1; no clear D gene. This CDR3 region has 14 residues. The germline V gene encodes CDR1 ENHRY and CDR2 SYGVKD. The V end lost 6 bases, the J end lost 0 bases, and 9 bases lay between the germline ends. The chain's CDR3 is CAIRNADSYNEQFF. The CDR3 region has the DNA TGTGCCATCAGGAACGCGGACTCCTACAATGAGCAGTTCTTC.

Many counts were recorded for this clonotype. The chain employs TRBV7-3 and TRBJ2-5; possible D gene TRBD1, 6 bases. This CDR3 is 13 amino acids long. Trimming cost V 1 base and J 5 bases, with 8 bases left between them. Per germline, CDR1 SGHTA and CDR2 FQGTGA. The CDR3 loop is CASSLNREETQYF. The CDR3 nucleotides are TGTGCCAGCAGCTTAAACAGGGAGGAGACCCAGTACTTC.

This clonotype was observed many times. V is TRBV7-2 and J is TRBJ1-2; the match to TRBD1 covers 12 bases. Germline CDR1 and CDR2: SGHTA and FQGNSA. The length of the CDR3 is 17 residues. V dropped 1 base and J dropped 1; count of bases not matched to a gene: 4. As DNA, the CDR3 is TGTGCCAGCAGCTTAGGAGGGACAGGGGGCAATAACTATGGCTACACCTTC. The encoded protein is CASSLGGTGGNNYGYTF. The whole variable domain, remainder taken from reference TRBV7-2 and TRBJ1-2, is GAGVSQSPSNKVTEKGKDVELRCDPISGHTALYWYRQSLGQGLEFLIYFQGNSAPDKSGLPSDRFSAERTGGSVSTLTIQRTQQEDSAVYLCASSLGGTGGNNYGYTFGSGTRLTVV.

Details on this clonotype: A much more abundant neighbour one base away suggests this may be a read error. This sequence joins TRBV5-3 and TRBJ1-4, with 8 bases fitting TRBD1. TRBV5-3 is placed among ORFs of uncertain function. The CDR3 runs to 17 residues. V shed 4 bases and J 0 bases; nucleotides not matched to a gene: 8. This chain's CDR3 is CARSGGTGEATNEKLFF. DNA of the CDR3: TGTGCCAGAAGCGGAGGGACAGGCGAAGCAACTAATGAAAAACTGTTTTTT.

Ten or more counts support this clonotype. The chain employs TRBV4-3 and TRBJ1-2, with unresolved D. The CDR3 has 15 amino acids. Per germline, CDR1 LGHNA and CDR2 YSLEER. The V end lost 3 bases, the J end lost 2 bases, and 13 bases lay between the germline ends. The CDR3 is CASSHLSPENYGYTF. CDR3 DNA: TGCGCCAGCAGCCATCTCTCGCCAGAAAACTATGGCTACACCTTC.

The table lists this clonotype with many counts. The chain recombines TRBV21-1 with TRBJ1-5. TRBV21-1 is shown as a pseudogene. The CDR3 sequence is 17 residues long. In DNA, the CDR3 is TGTGCCAGCAGCAAAGTTGGTGAGGGAAGAAGCAATCAGCCCCAGCATTTT. Translating gives CASSKVGEGRSNQPQHF.

The chain combines TRBV6-2 or TRBV6-3 with TRBJ2-1; possible D gene TRBD2, 6 bases. Trimming removed 5 bases at V and 0 bases at J, with 17 bases between. The CDR3 contains 17 residues. Germline lookup yields CDR1 MNHEY and CDR2 SVGEGT. The chain's CDR3 is CASSKRSSGRSYNEQFF. As DNA, the CDR3 is TGTGCCAGCAGTAAACGAAGTAGCGGACGCTCCTACAATGAGCAGTTCTTC.

A remark on this clonotype: This may come from a read error, since a much larger clone is one base off. This rearrangement joins TRBV16 to TRBJ1-4; D not certain. Germline CDR1 is KGHSY and CDR2 is FQNENV. This CDR3 spans 15 amino acids. The CDR3 nucleotides read TGTGCCAGCAGCCAACGGGGAGGTACTAAGGAAAAACTGTTTTTT. As protein: CASSQRGGTKEKLFF.

This clonotype was counted only a few times. The J gene is TRBJ1-2, the V gene TRBV13, with D possibly being TRBD1 (5 bases). This CDR3 contains 14 residues. CDR1 is PRHDT, CDR2 FYEKMQ, per germline (reference sequence). Trimming pared 0 bases from V and 6 bases from J, leaving 11 bases between. CDR3 region: CASSLGQGVDGYTF. The CDR3, as DNA: TGTGCCAGCAGCTTAGGCCAGGGAGTTGATGGCTACACCTTC.